Listed below are T cell receptor beta chains from one sample, sequenced in a study of blood T cell repertoires in COVID-19. The table came from immunoSEQ multiplex PCR; TCRdb's copy has only in-frame clones and leaves some out. The sample has around 280,000 clones, around 88% seen once; the top ten hold around 2.1%. Material for sequencing was peripheral blood. These receptors all stem from a woman in her thirties who had recovered from COVID-19. The CDR3 runs from the conserved cysteine through the conserved F or W. A D gene is named only where the DNA matches it firmly. Clone size, where shown, is once, few, many, or a class for clones that have expanded.

size | D | J | V | DNA | CDR3
- | TRBD1 | TRBJ2-1 | TRBV11-3 | TGTGCCAGCAGCTATACAGGGGTTTCCTACAATGAGCAGTTCTTC | CASSYTGVSYNEQFF
- | TRBD2 | TRBJ2-1 | TRBV5-4 | TGTGCCAGCAGCTTGGCCAAGCGGGAGTACGGTAATGAGCAGTTCTTC | CASSLAKREYGNEQFF
- | - | TRBJ1-2 | TRBV11-2 | TGTGCCAGCAGCTTAGTGCAGTCCTATGGCTACACCTTC | CASSLVQSYGYTF
- | - | TRBJ2-5 | TRBV29-1 | TGCAGCGTTGGGGCCGGAGAGACCCAGTACTTC | CSVGAGETQYF
few | - | TRBJ1-2 | TRBV5-6 | TGTGCCAGCAGCTCCTTCCTTTCAGCAGGCAGGGATAACTATGGCTACACCTTC | CASSSFLSAGRDNYGYTF
- | TRBD1 | TRBJ2-7 | TRBV5-1 | TGCGCCAGCAGCATGGACAGGGGCAGGTACGAGCAGTACTTC | CASSMDRGRYEQYF
- | - | TRBJ1-1 | TRBV28 | TGTGCCAGCAGCTTACGGGGCACTGAAGCTTTCTTT | CASSLRGTEAFF
- | TRBD1 | TRBJ1-2 | TRBV6-5 | TGTGCCAGCAAGGAGACAGGGAACTATGGCTACACCTTC | CASKETGNYGYTF
- | - | TRBJ1-1 | TRBV6-5 | TGTGCCAGCTCGGGTGGTGGTTTTGGCGCTGAAGCTTTCTTT | CASSGGGFGAEAFF
- | - | TRBJ2-7 | TRBV4-2 | TGTGCCAGCAGCCAGATGAATCTAGGTTTCTACGAGCAGTACTTC | CASSQMNLGFYEQYF
- | - | TRBJ2-3 | TRBV11-2 | TGTGCCAGCAGCTTAGGGGAGACTGCTATATCGGAAGGTTCGCAGTATTTT | CASSLGETAISEGSQYF
- | - | TRBJ2-1 | TRBV6-1 | TGTGCCAGCAGTGAAGAGTTGAGCTCCTACAATGAGCAGTTCTTC | CASSEELSSYNEQFF
- | TRBD2 | TRBJ2-1 | TRBV27 | TGTGCCAGCAGTTTAGGTCGACTAGCAACGGAGCAGTTCTTC | CASSLGRLATEQFF
- | TRBD1 | TRBJ1-3 | TRBV7-2 | TGTGCCAGCAGCTTAATGCAGGGGGGTTACACCATATATTTT | CASSLMQGGYTIYF
- | TRBD1 | TRBJ2-1 | TRBV4-3 | TGCGCCAGCAGCCAGGCCGGGACAGGGCTGGGGAATGAGCAGTTCTTC | CASSQAGTGLGNEQFF
- | TRBD1 | TRBJ1-3 | TRBV29-1 | TGCAGCGCGGGACAGGGGACAGCCATATATTTT | CSAGQGTAIYF
- | TRBD1 | TRBJ2-5 | TRBV5-1 | TGCGCCAGCAGCTTGGGGGACAGGGCCGTTCGGGAGACCCAGTACTTC | CASSLGDRAVRETQYF
once | TRBD1 | TRBJ1-2 | TRBV6-5 | TGTGCCAGCAACACCGGGACAGGGTGGGATGGCTACACCTTC | CASNTGTGWDGYTF
- | TRBD1 | TRBJ2-2 | TRBV7-2 | TGTGCCAGCAGCTTAGAAGGGGGCTACGCGCTGTTTTTT | CASSLEGGYALFF
- | - | TRBJ2-1 | TRBV5-1 | TGCGCCAGCAGCCCGATCCGGGACAACAATGAGCAGTTCTTC | CASSPIRDNNEQFF
- | - | TRBJ2-5 | TRBV11-3 | TGTGCCAGCAGCTTAGCCTTGGAGGAAGAGACCCAGTACTTC | CASSLALEEETQYF
- | TRBD1 | TRBJ1-5 | TRBV19 | TGTGCCAGTAGTCCAGTTACGGGACAGGGAGATCAGCCCCAGCATTTT | CASSPVTGQGDQPQHF
- | - | TRBJ2-2 | TRBV21-1 | TGTGCCAGCAGCAAAAAAGGCCCGTGCAGGCCCAACAGGGCCGGGGAGCTGTTTTTT | CASSKKGPCRPNRAGELFF
- | TRBD2 | TRBJ2-3 | TRBV7-2 | TGTGCCAGCAGCCCAAACCGCGGGGGGCGCACAGATACGCAGTATTTT | CASSPNRGGRTDTQYF
- | TRBD1 | TRBJ1-2 | TRBV7-2 | TGTGCCAGCAGCCCGATCAGGGGGCAGCGCTATGGCTACACCTTC | CASSPIRGQRYGYTF
- | TRBD1 | TRBJ1-2 | TRBV7-2 | TGTGCCAGCAGCTTTGAGGGGGCGACCGGCTACACCTTC | CASSFEGATGYTF
once | TRBD1 | TRBJ1-1 | TRBV19 | TGTGCCAGTAGTAGGGACAGAATGAACACTGAAGCTTTCTTT | CASSRDRMNTEAFF
- | - | TRBJ1-1 | TRBV19 | TGTGCCAGTAGTATAGGGGGGGGCACTGAAGCTTTCTTT | CASSIGGGTEAFF
- | TRBD1 | TRBJ1-2 | TRBV13 | TGTGCCAGCAGCCTGGACAGGTCGGGCTACACCTTC | CASSLDRSGYTF
once | TRBD1 | TRBJ2-3 | TRBV5-1 | TGCGCCAGCAGCTTGGGGGCCGGGACAGGGGGCACAGATACGCAGTATTTT | CASSLGAGTGGTDTQYF
- | TRBD1 | TRBJ1-2 | TRBV5-1 | TGCGCCAGCAGCCCAGGTGGAACAGGGGCGATCGGCTACACCTTC | CASSPGGTGAIGYTF
- | - | TRBJ2-2 | TRBV10-1 | TGCGCCAGCAGTGTAATTCCACCCCGGGACACCGGGGAGCTGTTTTTT | CASSVIPPRDTGELFF
- | - | TRBJ1-2 | TRBV24-1 | TGTGCCACCAGTGATCAGGGTGAGGACTATGGCTACACCTTC | CATSDQGEDYGYTF
once | TRBD1 | TRBJ1-4 | TRBV30 | TGTGCCGGCCGGACAGGCCCCATGGATACGAAAAACCTGTTTTTT | CAGRTGPMDTKNLFF
- | TRBD1 | TRBJ1-2 | TRBV30 | TGTGCCTGGCGTCAGGGGGGAAGCTATGGCTACACCTTC | CAWRQGGSYGYTF
- | TRBD1 | TRBJ2-7 | TRBV2 | TGTGCCAGCAGTCGGGACAGGGACACCTACGAGCAGTACTTC | CASSRDRDTYEQYF
- | - | TRBJ1-1 | TRBV19 | TGTGCCACAGGACAGCACAACACTGAAGCTTTCTTT | CATGQHNTEAFF
- | - | TRBJ1-4 | TRBV19 | TGTGCCAGTAGTATAGCAGGGCTTAATGAAAAACTGTTTTTT | CASSIAGLNEKLFF
- | - | TRBJ2-1 | TRBV21-1 | TGTGCCAGCAGCAACCGACAGGGGGAGTACAATGAGCAGTTCTTC | CASSNRQGEYNEQFF
- | - | TRBJ1-1 | TRBV30 | TGTGCCTGGACAGGGAAGGTGAACACTGAAGCTTTCTTT | CAWTGKVNTEAFF
- | TRBD2 | TRBJ2-3 | TRBV24-1 | TGTGCCACCAGTGAGCGTCCGGGACTAGAAGGGCCGGATACGCAGTATTTT | CATSERPGLEGPDTQYF
- | - | TRBJ1-6 | TRBV7-2 | TGTGCCAGCAGCCTTACACCAGATAATTCACCCCTCCACTTT | CASSLTPDNSPLHF
- | - | TRBJ2-5 | TRBV2 | TGTGCCAGCAGTGGAACAGGGTTCCAAGAGACCCAGTACTTC | CASSGTGFQETQYF
- | TRBD2 | TRBJ2-1 | TRBV19 | TGTGCCAGTAGAGAAAAACTAGCGGGATCTCATCATGAGCAGTTCTTC | CASREKLAGSHHEQFF
- | - | TRBJ2-3 | TRBV5-4 | TGTGCCAGCAGGGGGGCCGAGGCAGATACGCAGTATTTT | CASRGAEADTQYF
- | - | TRBJ2-7 | TRBV11-2 | TGTGCCAGCAGCTTGTATATGACTAGTTACTACGAGCAGTACTTC | CASSLYMTSYYEQYF
- | - | TRBJ2-3 | TRBV5-6 | TGTGCCAGCAGCTTGTGGGGGGAATGGAGCACAGATACGCAGTATTTT | CASSLWGEWSTDTQYF
few | TRBD1 | TRBJ1-1 | TRBV10-3 | TGTGCCATCAGTGGGGGACAGGGGAACACTGAAGCTTTCTTT | CAISGGQGNTEAFF
- | TRBD2 | TRBJ2-3 | TRBV7-9 | TGTGCCAGCAGCTTAGCGGTTGGGGAGGGTTACACAGATACGCAGTATTTT | CASSLAVGEGYTDTQYF
- | TRBD2 | TRBJ2-7 | TRBV7-2 | TGTGCCAGCAGCTCGACTAGCGGGGGCACCTACGAGCAGTACTTC | CASSSTSGGTYEQYF